The clone carrying this T cell receptor beta chain was seen only a few times. As yet, its antigen is unknown. A second roughly 6 to 11 cycle PCR used barcoded and J-beta primers. Template switching added a 12-random-nucleotide identifier to every cDNA molecule. Any given sample supplied a minimum of 2.5 million CDR3-containing paired-end reads. TCRdb re-analysed the 5' RACE reads in MiXCR, keeping a single row per CDR3 protein. Counted here are 2 million or so distinct CDR3 sequences, around 50% occurring once; the ten biggest clones make up more than 2%. These data originate in a study of blood T cells in healthy people across ages. General study points: Measured against age, TCR beta diversity per million T cells decreased in a roughly linear manner. The long-lived group displayed more naive CD4+ cells, plus higher diversity, than the aged donors did.

The receptor was isolated from a woman aged 40 to 55 in good health. Sequenced sample: blood.

The CDR3 sequence is CASSLRQGRLGQFF. DNA of the CDR3: TGTGCCAGCAGCTTACGCCAGGGGCGGTTAGGGCAGTTCTTC. This sequence joins TRBV7-2 and TRBJ2-1, with a possible D match to TRBD1 (6 bases). There are 14 residues in the CDR3. V lost 2 bases to trimming and J lost 12 bases, with 17 bases between them. Germline lookup yields CDR1 SGHTA and CDR2 FQGNSA.